A selection of T cell receptor beta chains follows, all from one sample in a study of cytomegalovirus exposure and HLA in healthy donors. Clones were read by immunoSEQ multiplex PCR, and TCRdb kept only the in-frame ones, dropping some. This table holds roughly 180,000 clones, about three quarters found once. The sample taken for sequencing was PBMCs. The receptor set was obtained from a man aged 18 to 30 in good health and CMV-seronegative. Both conserved end residues are trimmed from each CDR3. Fields, in order: V gene, D gene, J gene, CDR3 protein. The D gene is left open where the match is weak.

>TRBV19|-|TRBJ1-1
ASSMRLGTEAF
>TRBV30|-|TRBJ2-5
AWSDGFGSVGETQY
>TRBV2|-|TRBJ2-5
ASRPRGTETQY
>TRBV7-2|-|TRBJ2-1
ASSWRSEQF
>TRBV7-9|-|TRBJ1-2
ASSLRTNYGYT
>TRBV7-2|TRBD2|TRBJ2-1
ASSLSGLADNEQF
>TRBV20-1|-|TRBJ2-1
SAPRVGEQF
>TRBV25-1|TRBD1|TRBJ2-7
ASDRGNGEQY
>TRBV6-5|TRBD2|TRBJ2-1
ASSFRLAGVGEQF
>TRBV15|-|TRBJ2-5
ATSRDSGTVQETQY
>TRBV4-3|TRBD1|TRBJ2-1
ASSQAETGLYNEQF
>TRBV11-3|-|TRBJ2-7
ASSLGGLTYEQY
>TRBV5-1|-|TRBJ2-7
ASSLGQGFNYEQY
>TRBV14|-|TRBJ2-5
ASSQSQETQY
>TRBV4-3|TRBD1|TRBJ1-3
ASSQDRGLGNTIY
>TRBV6-5|-|TRBJ2-7
ASRRQANYEQY
>TRBV7-8|TRBD1|TRBJ1-2
ASSIQGYGYT
>TRBV7-2|-|TRBJ1-1
ASSFRGGAGNTEAF
>TRBV9|-|TRBJ2-4
ASSVGKGPGNIQY
>TRBV9|-|TRBJ2-3
ASSVARVGVDTQY
>TRBV6-1|TRBD2|TRBJ2-7
ASSEITSGRVTYEQY
>TRBV4-3|-|TRBJ2-1
ASSPQVYNEQF
>TRBV6-1|TRBD1|TRBJ1-1
ASSGLQGVNTEAF
>TRBV18|-|TRBJ1-4
ASSPLPAAGANEKLF
>TRBV7-8|-|TRBJ1-1
ASSLVGEIDTEAF
>TRBV7-2|-|TRBJ1-2
ASSLGVATISPYGYT
>TRBV6-6|-|TRBJ1-6
ASSYSSGVGSPLH
>TRBV5-1|-|TRBJ2-1
ASSYFSSTGSSYNEQF
>TRBV7-9|-|TRBJ1-1
ASSSTTRNTEAF
>TRBV6-1|-|TRBJ1-2
ASSAQGHGYT
>TRBV2|-|TRBJ2-3
ASLGRGAGSDTQY
>TRBV6-4|-|TRBJ2-2
ASSDSPGETGELF
>TRBV9|TRBD2|TRBJ2-2
ASSTPSGTSGNTGELF
>TRBV13|TRBD2|TRBJ2-7
ASSLEARLAGSYEQY
>TRBV7-8|-|TRBJ1-1
ASSPWAGPLGVTEAF
>TRBV7-2|-|TRBJ2-3
ASSLRLTRATDTQY
>TRBV9|TRBD1|TRBJ2-2
ASSVRDRTTNNTGELF
>TRBV9|-|TRBJ2-2
ASSPRDYANTGELF
>TRBV19|TRBD2|TRBJ2-1
ATRLAGGLRYNEQF
>TRBV27|TRBD1|TRBJ1-2
ASARQGLYGYT
>TRBV18|TRBD1|TRBJ1-2
ASSPGTGANGYT
>TRBV28|TRBD1|TRBJ1-1
ASSLPRQGEAF
>TRBV21-1|-|TRBJ1-1
ASSKGAGQSSNTEAF
>TRBV30|TRBD1|TRBJ2-3
AWSVRNRGQDTQY
>TRBV7-9|TRBD1|TRBJ1-4
ASMDRGREKLF
>TRBV5-1|-|TRBJ1-4
ASSSGEGSEKLF
>TRBV30|-|TRBJ1-2
AWSVDLKGDYGYT
>TRBV19|-|TRBJ2-1
ASSIDQVSEQF
>TRBV7-8|-|TRBJ1-1
ASSLSGGALRSKNTEAF
>TRBV30|TRBD2|TRBJ2-1
AWIGGTSGDNEQF
>TRBV28|-|TRBJ2-3
ASSSPATDTQY
>TRBV4-2|TRBD1|TRBJ1-1
ASSPGQVNMNTEAF